Below, 25 T cell receptor beta chains from the same sample are listed, as sequenced in a study of cytomegalovirus exposure and HLA in healthy donors. The study ran its PCR with 60 Vbeta and 13 Jbeta primers. Libraries were prepared by immunoSEQ multiplex PCR; TCRdb keeps only in-frame clonotypes and omits some of them. The profile covers roughly 180,000 clones, with approximately 81% appearing a single time and over 2.5% taken by the ten largest. Input material: PBMCs. Receptor source: a female donor in good health and CMV-seronegative.

V and J are TRBV30 and TRBJ1-2; perhaps TRBD1 as D (5 bases). The CDR3 has 11 residues. Germline loops: CDR1 GTSNPN, CDR2 SVGIG (reference sequence). The V end lost 8 bases, the J end lost 6 bases, and 13 bases lay between the germline ends. CDR3 nucleotides: TGTGCCGCCCCGGGGGGGAATGGCTACACCTTC. This encodes CAAPGGNGYTF. The entire variable domain, with the rest obtained from reference TRBV30 and TRBJ1-2, is as follows: SQTIHQWPATLVQPVGSPLSLECTVEGTSNPNLYWYRQAAGRGLQLLFYSVGIGQISSEVPQNLSASRPQDRQFILSSKKLLLSDSGFYLCAAPGGNGYTFGSGTRLTVV.

The chain couples TRBV11-2 to TRBJ2-7; D gene uncertain. This CDR3 has 14 amino acids. V lost 4 bases, J lost 5 bases, and 15 bases lay in between. CDR1 is SGHAT, CDR2 FQNNGV, per germline. Here the CDR3 DNA reads TGTGCCAGCAGCTCCAAGGCTAGGTCGCACGAGCAGTACTTC. It yields the protein CASSSKARSHEQYF.

The chain uses TRBV7-9 and TRBJ1-2; the D gene is possibly TRBD1 (6 bases). The length of the CDR3 is 14 residues. Germline lookup yields CDR1 SEHNR and CDR2 FQNEAQ (reference sequence). The V and J ends lost 5 bases and 2 bases respectively, with 12 bases between them. The CDR3 region has the DNA TGTGCCAGCAGCCAGGGGTCCGGCAACTATGGCTACACCTTC. Translating gives CASSQGSGNYGYTF.

The rearrangement joins TRBV6-5 to TRBJ1-3; D is possibly TRBD1 (6 bases). Germline V lookup: CDR1 MNHEY, CDR2 SVGAGI. CDR3 length equals 14 residues. V gave up 4 bases and J gave up 4 bases, with 11 bases separating them. Written as DNA, the CDR3 is TGTGCCAGCAGTTTGAGGGGGACCGGAAACACCATATATTTT. This gives the protein CASSLRGTGNTIYF.

The chain couples TRBV4-3 to TRBJ2-7, with 7 bases matching TRBD1. Looked up from germline, CDR1 is LGHNA and CDR2 is YSLEER. The CDR3 spans 17 residues. J gave up 6 bases and V 0 bases, and 14 bases lay outside the gene matches. Here the CDR3 DNA reads TGCGCCAGCAGCCAAGATCCCTCGGGGCTAGCAGGGGGCGAGCAGTACTTC. It specifies CASSQDPSGLAGGEQYF.

The chain is built from TRBV7-9 and TRBJ2-1, with unresolved D. V was cut by 5 bases and J by 6 bases, with 11 bases left in between. The germline V gene has CDR1 SEHNR and CDR2 FQNEAQ (reference sequence). CDR3 length: 13 residues. The CDR3 is CASSPAGANEQFF. CDR3 coding DNA: TGTGCCAGCAGCCCAGCCGGAGCCAATGAGCAGTTCTTC. Looking up the rest from reference TRBV7-9 and TRBJ2-1 gives the full variable domain: DTGVSQNPRHKITKRGQNVTFRCDPISEHNRLYWYRQTLGQGPEFLTYFQNEAQLEKSRLLSDRFSAERPKGSFSTLEIQRTEQGDSAMYLCASSPAGANEQFFGPGTRLTVL.

The chain employs TRBV21-1 and TRBJ2-1; TRBD2 is the table's D call and was not checked against the DNA. TRBV21-1 is marked as a pseudogene. The CDR3 is made up of 15 amino acids. This CDR3 reads CASSKGLAGGNEQFF. CDR3 nucleotides: TGTGCCAGCAGCAAAGGACTAGCGGGGGGTAATGAGCAGTTCTTC.

This clone appeared a single time. The genes are TRBV9 and TRBJ2-1, with 10 positions matching TRBD2. The trim removed 4 bases at V and 3 bases at J, leaving 4 bases unmatched. The germline V gene encodes CDR1 SGDLS and CDR2 YYNGEE. This CDR3 is built from 15 residues. The DNA for the CDR3 is TGTGCCAGCAGCCCGGCTAGCGGGAGCTACAATGAGCAGTTCTTC. Translation: CASSPASGSYNEQFF. Filled out from reference TRBV9 and TRBJ2-1, the complete variable domain reads DSGVTQTPKHLITATGQRVTLRCSPRSGDLSVYWYQQSLDQGLQFLIQYYNGEERAKGNILERFSAQQFPDLHSELNLSSLELGDSALYFCASSPASGSYNEQFFGPGTRLTVL.

This chain connects TRBV28 to TRBJ1-2, with D possibly TRBD1 on 5 matching bases. Trimming cost V 4 bases and J 6 bases, with 12 bases left between them. The CDR3 extends over 13 amino acids. The germline V gene encodes CDR1 MDHEN and CDR2 SYDVKM. CDR3 residues: CASSYPAGNGYTF. The DNA of the CDR3 is TGTGCCAGCAGTTACCCCGCAGGGAATGGCTACACCTTC.

For the CDR3, the DNA is TGTGCCAGCAGCTTTGTAGGGACAGCGATTTCTGGAAACACCATATATTTT. It encodes CASSFVGTAISGNTIYF. The genes are TRBV7-9 and TRBJ1-3, with 7 bases matching TRBD1. In germline, CDR1 is SEHNR, CDR2 FQNEAQ (reference sequence). This CDR3 has 17 residues. V gave up 3 bases and J gave up 1 base; unmatched junction bases: 9. Based on the CDR3 plus reference TRBV7-9 and TRBJ1-3, the full variable domain is DTGVSQNPRHKITKRGQNVTFRCDPISEHNRLYWYRQTLGQGPEFLTYFQNEAQLEKSRLLSDRFSAERPKGSFSTLEIQRTEQGDSAMYLCASSFVGTAISGNTIYFGEGSWLTVV.

V and J are TRBV5-6 and TRBJ2-1; 12 nucleotides line up with TRBD2. With V trimmed by 1 base and J by 9 bases, 11 bases remained unmatched. Germline CDR1 and CDR2: SGHDT and YYEEEE. The CDR3 covers 17 residues. In DNA, the CDR3 is TGTGCCAGCAGCTTGTACGCGGGGCTAGCGGGGGGGAGTGAGCAGTTCTTC. This gives the protein CASSLYAGLAGGSEQFF.

The CDR3 sequence is CASSPLAGVTEAFF. CDR3 sequence (DNA): TGTGCCAGCTCCCCCCTGGCAGGGGTAACTGAAGCTTTCTTT. The chain has TRBV18 and TRBJ1-1; D is perhaps TRBD1 (6 bases). The V and J ends lost 6 bases and 5 bases respectively, with 16 bases between them. The CDR3 covers 14 residues. CDR1 and CDR2 (germline): KGHSH, LQKENI.

This chain joins TRBV6-1 and TRBJ1-4; the D gene is possibly TRBD1 (6 bases). With 5 bases removed from V and 7 bases from J, the gap between germline ends came to 14 bases. Germline lookup yields CDR1 MNHNS and CDR2 SASEGT. The CDR3 contains 14 residues. In DNA form, the CDR3 reads TGTGCCAGCAGTTTCCAGGGGTTTGGTGAAAAACTGTTTTTT. Translation: CASSFQGFGEKLFF.

The chain combines TRBV6-5 with TRBJ1-2, with 7 bases fitting TRBD1. The CDR3 sequence is 14 residues long. The germline gives CDR1 MNHEY, CDR2 SVGAGI. V was clipped by 6 bases and J by 6 bases; unmatched bases: 10. The CDR3 region is CASRQPDRVDGYTF. Written as DNA, the CDR3 is TGTGCCAGCAGACAACCCGACAGGGTTGATGGCTACACCTTC.

The rearrangement joins TRBV21-1 to TRBJ2-3; whether TRBD1, the table's D call, matches the DNA was not checked. TRBV21-1 is listed as a pseudogene. The CDR3 is 12 residues long. CDR3 region: CASRFQGKFRYF. As DNA, the CDR3 is TGTGCCAGCAGATTCCAGGGTAAGTTTAGGTATTTT.

The chain has TRBV5-1 and TRBJ2-1, with TRBD2 identical over 11 bases. The CDR3 consists of 18 residues. Germline V gene lookup returns CDR1 SGHRS and CDR2 YFSETQ. V lost 0 bases and J lost 14; bases outside the gene matches: 19. CDR3 nucleotides: TGCGCCAGCAGCTTGGAGGGTAGCGGGAGGGCCTCTTCGGGTCACGAGTTCTTC. It yields the protein CASSLEGSGRASSGHEFF. Full variable domain (outside the CDR3, taken from reference TRBV5-1 and TRBJ2-1): KAGVTQTPRYLIKTRGQQVTLSCSPISGHRSVSWYQQTPGQGLQFLFEYFSETQRNKGNFPGRFSGRQFSNSRSEMNVSTLELGDSALYLCASSLEGSGRASSGHEFFGPGTRLTVL.

The V gene is TRBV27, the J gene TRBJ2-1, with unresolved D. The CDR3 totals 14 residues. Germline V gene lookup returns CDR1 MNHEY and CDR2 SMNVEV (reference sequence). V lost 3 bases and J 8 bases, leaving 14 bases between the germline ends. CDR3: CASSFRQVGDEQFF. The CDR3 DNA reads TGTGCCAGCAGTTTCCGGCAGGTCGGTGATGAGCAGTTCTTC.

The chain couples TRBV6-1 to TRBJ1-2, with TRBD1 matching 7 bases. The CDR3 is made up of 17 amino acids. In germline, CDR1 is MNHNS, CDR2 SASEGT. V trimming: 4 bases; J trimming: 0 bases; junction bases outside the gene matches: 11. This CDR3 reads CASSVRTGTAANYGYTF. CDR3 DNA: TGTGCCAGCAGTGTCCGGACCGGGACAGCCGCTAACTATGGCTACACCTTC.

V gene TRBV7-3 combines with J gene TRBJ2-4; TRBD2 matches at 7 bases. The CDR3 extends over 15 amino acids. J lost 3 bases, V lost 4 bases, and 6 bases had no gene match. Looked up from germline, CDR1 is SGHTA and CDR2 is FQGTGA. The CDR3 DNA sequence: TGTGCCAGCAGCTCCCGGGGGGAGGGCAAAAACATTCAGTACTTC. It yields the protein CASSSRGEGKNIQYF.

This clone was seen a single time. The rearrangement uses TRBV29-1 and TRBJ1-5; D is perhaps TRBD1 (5 bases). Germline-derived CDR1 and CDR2 are SQVTM and ANQGSEA. This CDR3 comprises 14 residues. V was shortened by 6 bases and J by 1 base, with 13 bases between the two germline ends. The CDR3 sequence: CSVDSGGSNQPQHF. In nucleotides, the CDR3 is TGCAGCGTCGACTCCGGGGGAAGCAATCAGCCCCAGCATTTT.

This chain connects TRBV30 to TRBJ2-2, with D tentatively TRBD1 (6 bases). The ends were cut back, 0 bases at V and 8 bases at J, with 19 bases in the middle. The germline V gene encodes CDR1 GTSNPN and CDR2 SVGIG (reference sequence). This CDR3 is built from 16 residues. The CDR3 DNA reads TGTGCCTGGAGTGTATGGGGCAGGGGTGAGCTAGGGGAGCTGTTTTTT. The encoded protein is CAWSVWGRGELGELFF.

The chain couples TRBV7-2 to TRBJ1-4, with D possibly TRBD1 on 5 matching bases. Trimming took 5 bases from V and 0 from J, leaving 13 bases between them. Germline CDR1 reads SGHTA; CDR2 reads FQGNSA. CDR3 length: 16 amino acids. CDR3 amino acids: CASSHGGVATNEKLFF. CDR3 DNA sequence: TGTGCCAGCAGCCACGGGGGAGTTGCAACTAATGAAAAACTGTTTTTT.

The chain couples TRBV7-9 to TRBJ1-1; D might be TRBD1 (5 bases). V lost 2 bases and J 6 bases, leaving 13 bases between the germline ends. CDR3 length: 14 amino acids. CDR1 is SEHNR, CDR2 FQNEAQ, per germline (reference sequence). The CDR3 sequence: CASSLSRQSSEAFF. In DNA form, the CDR3 reads TGTGCCAGCAGCTTAAGTCGACAGAGCTCTGAAGCTTTCTTT.

The chain couples TRBV6-1 to TRBJ1-5, with 7 bases identical to TRBD1. CDR3 size: 12 residues. The J segment lost 4 bases and the V segment lost 7 bases, leaving 1 base of the junction unmatched. CDR1 MNHNS and CDR2 SASEGT come from the germline V gene. CDR3 loop: CASKGANQPQHF. DNA of the CDR3: TGTGCCAGCAAGGGGGCTAATCAGCCCCAGCATTTT.

V is TRBV5-1 and J is TRBJ1-6; 7 bases map to TRBD1. CDR3 length: 15 amino acids. Germline V gives CDR1 SGHRS, CDR2 YFSETQ. V lost 0 bases to trimming and J lost 10 bases; unmatched junction nucleotides: 7. The DNA of the CDR3 is TGCGCCAGCAGCTTGGTTGGAGGGGGCCAATCACCCCTCCACTTT. Translated, it gives CASSLVGGGQSPLHF.